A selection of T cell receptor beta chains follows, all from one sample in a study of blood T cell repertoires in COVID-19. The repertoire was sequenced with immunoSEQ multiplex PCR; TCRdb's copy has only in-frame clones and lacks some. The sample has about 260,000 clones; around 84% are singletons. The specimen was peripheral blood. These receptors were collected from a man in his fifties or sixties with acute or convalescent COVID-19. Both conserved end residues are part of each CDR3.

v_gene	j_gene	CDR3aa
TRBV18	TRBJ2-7	CASSPTESTYEQYF
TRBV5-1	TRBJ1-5	CASSSTAGGNQPQHF
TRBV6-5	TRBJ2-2	CASSLGEAGELFF
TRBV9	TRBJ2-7	CASSVQAGEGVEQYF
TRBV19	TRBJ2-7	CASRQGPTYEQYF
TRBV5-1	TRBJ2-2	CASSPKNTGELFF
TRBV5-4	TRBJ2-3	CASSFGTGATDTQYF
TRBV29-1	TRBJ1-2	CSVEGPDRGYTF
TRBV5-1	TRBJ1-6	CASSVQGWGNSPLHF
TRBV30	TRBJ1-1	CAWSSTEAFF
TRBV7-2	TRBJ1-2	CASSLAQEMGYTF
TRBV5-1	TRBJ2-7	CASSLGRPPFQDEQYF
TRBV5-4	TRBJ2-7	CASSDPGKLYEQYF
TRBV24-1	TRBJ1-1	CATRSPNTEAFF
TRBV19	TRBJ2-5	CASSDSTQETQYF
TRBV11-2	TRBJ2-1	CASRGGGPVHEQFF
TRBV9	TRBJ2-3	CASSVGEGQGADTQYF
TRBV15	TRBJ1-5	CATSRVTGGGNQPQHF